This T cell receptor (beta chain) appears in the sequencing data of a study of identical twins. Points from the study as a whole: Analyses based on zero insertions could be partly confounded by invariant MAIT and iNKT cells. Researchers reported excess low generation probability among twin-shared out-of-frame alpha sequences. The study drew conclusions from cross-sectional statistical analysis, not from following the same donors.

This clonotype came up many times. What it binds is unknown. TCRdb processed the 5' RACE reads anew with MiXCR; each CDR3 protein has one entry. Of about 250,000 distinct CDR3 sequences in the sample, roughly 7.5% were seen once. The germline V gene has CDR1 SGHKS and CDR2 YYEKEE (reference sequence). V lost 1 base and J lost 1, with 8 bases in between. The CDR3 sequence is 14 residues long. These same records also appear under a second study, on yellow fever vaccine responses in identical twins. That study adds: Twins reportedly had a vaccine T cell response that seemed partly convergent, partly personalized.

The chain combines TRBV5-5 with TRBJ2-5; D not certain. Sequences were obtained from CD8+ T cells sorted from blood. The clonotype was recovered from a woman aged 18-29 years in good health. CDR3 sequence reads: CASSLPGTQETQYF. As DNA, the CDR3 is TGTGCCAGCAGCTTGCCAGGCACCCAAGAGACCCAGTACTTC.